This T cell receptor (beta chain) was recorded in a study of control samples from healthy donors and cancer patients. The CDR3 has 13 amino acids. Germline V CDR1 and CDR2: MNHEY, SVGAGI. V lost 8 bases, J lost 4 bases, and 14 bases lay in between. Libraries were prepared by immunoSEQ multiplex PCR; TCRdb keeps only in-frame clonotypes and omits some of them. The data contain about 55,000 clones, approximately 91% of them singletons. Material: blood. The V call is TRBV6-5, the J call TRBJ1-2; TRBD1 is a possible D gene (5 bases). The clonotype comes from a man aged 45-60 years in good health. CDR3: CASFSGTVYGYTF. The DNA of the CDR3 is TGTGCCAGCTTTTCCGGGACGGTCTATGGCTACACCTTC.